A single sample is the source of the 19 T cell receptor beta chains below, sequenced in a study of T cells after yellow fever vaccination. TCRdb processed the 5' RACE reads anew with MiXCR; each CDR3 protein has one entry. This sample has roughly 120,000 distinct CDR3 sequences, with nearly 7.5% found just once. Sequencing was performed on CD4+ T cells sorted from PBMCs, taken 10 days after the first yellow fever vaccination. Receptor source: a man between 18 and 35 years old who received the YFV17D yellow fever vaccine.

This clonotype has ten or more counts. The chain recombines TRBV5-1 with TRBJ2-2; 7 nucleotides align to TRBD1. Germline V gives CDR1 SGHRS, CDR2 YFSETQ. The CDR3 sequence is 16 residues long. J gave up 0 bases and V 4 bases, and 6 bases lay outside the gene matches. The CDR3 DNA reads TGCGCCAGCAGCGCGGCGACAGGGACGAACACCGGGGAGCTGTTTTTT. Translation: CASSAATGTNTGELFF.

This clonotype came up many times. The genes are TRBV7-9 and TRBJ1-1; D ambiguous. CDR1 is SEHNR and CDR2 is FQNEAQ in the germline V gene (reference sequence). V lost 7 bases and J lost 7, with 16 bases in between. CDR3 size: 13 residues. This CDR3 is CASTSGDGGEAFF. The DNA for the CDR3 is TGTGCCAGCACGTCCGGAGACGGTGGTGAAGCTTTCTTT.

This clonotype has a count of ten or more. The CDR3 nucleotides are TGTGCCAGCAGCTTGGCCAGGGGGGCGAACACCGGGGAGCTGTTTTTT. Translation: CASSLARGANTGELFF. The gene calls are TRBV5-4 and TRBJ2-2, with TRBD1 as a possible D gene (7 bases). The V and J ends lost 0 bases and 0 bases respectively, with 9 bases between them. In germline, CDR1 is SGHNT, CDR2 YYREEE (reference sequence). The CDR3 length is 16 residues.

This clonotype came up a few times. V usage is TRBV6-1 and J usage is TRBJ1-1; 8 nucleotides agree with TRBD1. The CDR3 spans 14 residues. V lost 3 bases and J lost 3; bases outside the gene matches: 3. Germline CDR1 and CDR2: MNHNS and SASEGT. CDR3 amino acids: CASSDNRGYTEAFF. The CDR3 DNA reads as TGTGCCAGCAGTGATAACAGGGGGTACACTGAAGCTTTCTTT.

In this sample, this clonotype turned up many times. The chain combines TRBV19 with TRBJ2-3, with D possibly being TRBD1 (5 bases). V lost 6 bases to trimming and J lost 0 bases, with 13 bases between them. Germline CDR1 LNHDA, CDR2 SQIVND (reference sequence). This CDR3 is built from 15 residues. This CDR3 is CASRTDSMSTDTQYF. CDR3 in DNA: TGTGCCAGTAGGACCGACAGCATGAGCACAGATACGCAGTATTTT. Supplemented by reference TRBV19 and TRBJ2-3, the full variable domain reads DGGITQSPKYLFRKEGQNVTLSCEQNLNHDAMYWYRQDPGQGLRLIYYSQIVNDFQKGDIAEGYSVSREKKESFPLTVTSAQKNPTAFYLCASRTDSMSTDTQYFGPGTRLTVL.

The chain links TRBV27 to TRBJ2-4; tentatively, D is TRBD1 or TRBD2 (5 bases each). Germline-derived CDR1 and CDR2 are MNHEY and SMNVEV (reference sequence). The CDR3 is 15 residues long. Trimming took 4 bases from V and 1 from J, leaving 11 bases between them. The CDR3 reads CASSSVGTAKNIQYF. CDR3 nucleotides: TGTGCCAGCAGTTCCGTCGGGACGGCCAAAAACATTCAGTACTTC.

The rearrangement uses TRBV11-2 and TRBJ2-3; 8 bases align to TRBD1. CDR1 SGHAT and CDR2 FQNNGV come from the germline V gene. The J segment lost 6 bases and the V segment lost 5 bases, leaving 7 bases of the junction unmatched. This CDR3 spans 14 amino acids. The DNA of the CDR3 is TGTGCCAGCAGCACTCAGGGGGCGGGGGATACGCAGTATTTT. It codes for CASSTQGAGDTQYF.

This clonotype has a count of ten or more. The V call is TRBV19, the J call TRBJ1-5; a possible D gene is TRBD1 (5 bases). CDR1 LNHDA and CDR2 SQIVND come from the germline V gene (reference sequence). V lost 3 bases and J lost 2, with 11 bases in between. This CDR3 spans 15 amino acids. CDR3 sequence reads: CASSIGSGGNQPQHF. CDR3 coding DNA: TGTGCCAGTAGTATTGGTTCGGGGGGCAATCAGCCCCAGCATTTT.

This clonotype was seen only a few times. V and J are TRBV11-2 and TRBJ1-6, with no clear D. Germline loops: CDR1 SGHAT, CDR2 FQNNGV. Trimming removed 6 bases from V and 8 bases from J, with 5 bases in between. The CDR3 is 11 amino acids. CDR3 sequence reads: CASSWDSPLHF. The CDR3 DNA reads TGTGCCAGCAGTTGGGATTCACCCCTCCACTTT. Supplemented by reference TRBV11-2 and TRBJ1-6, the full variable domain reads EAGVAQSPRYKIIEKRQSVAFWCNPISGHATLYWYQQILGQGPKLLIQFQNNGVVDDSQLPKDRFSAERLKGVDSTLKIQPAKLEDSAVYLCASSWDSPLHFGNGTRLTVT.

In regard to this clonotype: A much larger clone lies one base from this, so it may be a read error. This chain uses TRBV6-4 with TRBJ1-2; D is perhaps TRBD1 (5 bases). This CDR3 has 15 amino acids. Germline-derived CDR1 and CDR2 are MRHNA and SNTAGT. V dropped 8 bases and J dropped 4 bases, with 20 bases sitting between them. The CDR3 coding sequence is TGTGCCAGCTCCCAGGACGGGGACGTCGCCTATGGCTACACCTTC. It codes for CASSQDGDVAYGYTF.

This clonotype was detected many times. The chain is built from TRBV11-2 and TRBJ2-5; unclear D gene. Trimming cost V 11 bases and J 2 bases, with 12 bases left between them. The CDR3 sequence is 12 residues long. The germline V gene has CDR1 SGHAT and CDR2 FQNNGV. CDR3 in amino acids: CAVEVGQETQYF. In DNA form, the CDR3 reads TGTGCCGTCGAGGTGGGGCAAGAGACCCAGTACTTC.

The V and J genes are TRBV11-1 and TRBJ2-7; either TRBD1 or TRBD2 may supply D (5 bases each). The germline gives CDR1 SGHAT, CDR2 FQDESV (reference sequence). The CDR3 sequence is 13 residues long. V was cut by 1 base and J by 4 bases, with 8 bases left in between. The CDR3 nucleotides are TGTGCCAGCAGCTTAGGGGGGAATTACGAGCAGTACGTC. Residues: CASSLGGNYEQYV.

This clonotype was counted ten times or more. This chain joins TRBV12-3 or TRBV12-4 and TRBJ2-5; the D call may be TRBD1 or TRBD2 (5 bases each). Between the trimmed V and J ends, which lost 7 bases and 3 bases, there was a span of 15 bases. This CDR3 region has 14 residues. The CDR3 nucleotides are TGTGCCAGCACCCCCTTTGGGACGGAAGAGACCCAGTACTTC. Translating gives CASTPFGTEETQYF.

This clonotype has ten or more counts. DNA of the CDR3: TGCGCCAGCAGCGGGGATGCGGGCCCCCCTAACACTGAAGCTTTCTTT. This gives the protein CASSGDAGPPNTEAFF. This chain links TRBV5-1 with TRBJ1-1; D ambiguous. Trimming took off 4 bases at V and 2 bases at J, with 18 bases between the two ends. CDR3 length: 16 amino acids. The germline V gene encodes CDR1 SGHRS and CDR2 YFSETQ.

The chain joins TRBV2 to TRBJ2-3, with 9 bases identical to TRBD2. CDR1 is SNHLY and CDR2 is FYNNEI in the germline V gene. The CDR3 is 14 amino acids. The J segment lost 2 bases and the V segment lost 8 bases, leaving 5 bases of the junction unmatched. CDR3 in DNA: TGTGCCAGCTTAGCGGGGGTCTACACAGATACGCAGTATTTT. The encoded protein is CASLAGVYTDTQYF.

The V gene is TRBV20-1, the J gene TRBJ2-7; a weak D match, TRBD2 (6 bases). This CDR3 has 15 residues. Deletions cut 0 bases from V and 0 bases from J, with 12 bases between. CDR1 and CDR2 (germline): DFQATT, SNEGSKA (reference sequence). The CDR3 spells CSARDWGVGSYEQYF. The CDR3 DNA follows: TGCAGTGCTAGAGATTGGGGGGTCGGCTCCTACGAGCAGTACTTC.

At least ten counts were recorded for this clonotype. At one boundary the junction diverges from the germline segment, which might be a read error. V gene TRBV12-3 or TRBV12-4 combines with J gene TRBJ1-2; the D gene is possibly TRBD1 (6 bases). This CDR3 spans 11 amino acids. The CDR3 DNA reads as TGTGCCAGCAGTTTAGGGGGGGCTAGCGCCTTC. The encoded protein is CASSLGGASAF.

Many counts were recorded for this clonotype. The chain is built from TRBV18 and TRBJ2-1; TRBD1 is a possible D gene (6 bases). With 2 bases removed from V and 0 bases from J, the gap between germline ends came to 11 bases. The CDR3 length is 16 residues. Germline CDR1 is KGHSH and CDR2 is LQKENI. The CDR3 DNA reads TGTGCCAGCTCACCAATGGGACAAAGCTCCTACAATGAGCAGTTCTTC. It translates to CASSPMGQSSYNEQFF.

The sample holds many counts of this clonotype. The V and J genes are TRBV18 and TRBJ2-2; D is perhaps TRBD1 (5 bases). V lost 2 bases and J lost 7, with 17 bases in between. The CDR3 extends over 16 amino acids. Germline values: CDR1 KGHSH, CDR2 LQKENI. CDR3 sequence reads: CASSPSSTAWIGELFF. In DNA form, the CDR3 reads TGTGCCAGCTCACCATCATCGACAGCGTGGATCGGGGAGCTGTTTTTT.